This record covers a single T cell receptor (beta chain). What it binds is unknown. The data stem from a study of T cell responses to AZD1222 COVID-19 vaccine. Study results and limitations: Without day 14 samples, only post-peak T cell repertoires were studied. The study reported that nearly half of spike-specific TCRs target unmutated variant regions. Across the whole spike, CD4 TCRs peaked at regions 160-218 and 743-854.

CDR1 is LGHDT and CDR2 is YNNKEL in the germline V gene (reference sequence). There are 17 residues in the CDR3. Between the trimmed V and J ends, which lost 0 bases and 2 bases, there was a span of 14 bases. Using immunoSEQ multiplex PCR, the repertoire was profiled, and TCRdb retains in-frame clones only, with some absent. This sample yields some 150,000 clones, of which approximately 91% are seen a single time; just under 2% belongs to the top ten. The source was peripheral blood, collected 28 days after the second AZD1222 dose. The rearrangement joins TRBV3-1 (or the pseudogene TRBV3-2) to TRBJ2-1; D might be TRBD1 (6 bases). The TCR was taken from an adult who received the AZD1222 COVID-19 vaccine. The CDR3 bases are TGTGCCAGCAGCCAAGAGCCTAGGGGGATCACCTACAATGAGCAGTTCTTC. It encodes CASSQEPRGITYNEQFF.